This T cell receptor (beta chain) was sequenced during a study of T cell repertoires in cytomegalovirus infection. On the study more broadly: In the study, CMV epitopes included recently identified HLA-C-restricted and well-studied HLA-B-restricted ones.

Germline V gene sequence: CDR1 MDHEN, CDR2 SYDVKM. V lost 4 bases and J lost 4; bases outside the gene matches: 12. The CDR3 is made up of 17 amino acids. With regard to this clonotype: Its target is not known.

Using its own MiXCR run on the reads, TCRdb lists one record per CDR3 protein. The table has hundreds of thousands of distinct CDR3 sequences, about a third seen once. The clonotype was recovered from a human donor in good health (CMV status not recorded). Some clones in this sample may be carry-over from other donors' samples. This specimen consisted of cultured CD8+ T cells from PBMCs, obtained from culture after CMV antigen stimulation. The chain is built from TRBV28 and TRBJ1-2, with 10 bases identical to TRBD1. CDR3 nucleotide sequence: TGTGCCAGCAGTTCGGGACAGGGGAGGCCATATAGCTATGGCTACACCTTC. Translating gives CASSSGQGRPYSYGYTF.